This TCR beta chain was sequenced for a study of PD-L1 blockade in urothelial cancer. Study-level background: The patients' atezolizumab therapy, 1,200 mg intravenously every 3 weeks, started at some point between 2014 and 2016.

V dropped 6 bases and J dropped 4 bases, with 18 bases sitting between them. The CDR3 covers 15 residues. Germline V gene sequence: CDR1 KGHSH, CDR2 LQKENI. Clones were read by immunoSEQ multiplex PCR, and TCRdb kept only the in-frame ones, dropping some. The data contain about 82,000 clones, more than 75% of them singletons. This TCR came from a man between 70 and 80 years old with urothelial cancer. Material: PBMCs, obtained around atezolizumab (anti-PD-L1) treatment. The V call is TRBV18, the J call TRBJ1-2; D remains unclear. The DNA for the CDR3 is TGTGCCAGCTCCCCTGACACACCCGGGAGCTATGGCTACACCTTC. Protein product: CASSPDTPGSYGYTF.